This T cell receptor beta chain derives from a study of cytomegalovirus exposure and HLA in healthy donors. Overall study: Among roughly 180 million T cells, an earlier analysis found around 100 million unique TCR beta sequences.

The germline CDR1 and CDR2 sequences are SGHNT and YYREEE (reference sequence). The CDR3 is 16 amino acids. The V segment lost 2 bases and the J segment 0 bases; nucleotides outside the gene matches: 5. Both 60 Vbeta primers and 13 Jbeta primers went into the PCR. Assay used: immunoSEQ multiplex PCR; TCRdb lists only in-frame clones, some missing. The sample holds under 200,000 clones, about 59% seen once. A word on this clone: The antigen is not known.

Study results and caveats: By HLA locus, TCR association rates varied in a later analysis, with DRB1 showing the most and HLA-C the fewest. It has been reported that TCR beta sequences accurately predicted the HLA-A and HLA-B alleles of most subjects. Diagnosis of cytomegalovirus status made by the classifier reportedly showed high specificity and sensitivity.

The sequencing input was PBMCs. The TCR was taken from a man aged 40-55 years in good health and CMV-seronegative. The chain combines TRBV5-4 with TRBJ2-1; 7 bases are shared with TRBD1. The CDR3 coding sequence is TGTGCCAGCAGCTTTAAAGGGGACAGCTCCTACAATGAGCAGTTCTTC. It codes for CASSFKGDSSYNEQFF.